This paragraph reports one T cell receptor beta chain. This entry belongs to a study of control samples from healthy donors and cancer patients. Using immunoSEQ multiplex PCR, the repertoire was profiled, and TCRdb retains in-frame clones only, with some absent. The table records 61,000 or so clones, 90% of them present only once. Germline V gene sequence: CDR1 SGHNT, CDR2 YYREEE (reference sequence). Trimming removed 2 bases from V and 4 bases from J; junction bases left unmatched: 3. CDR3 size: 16 residues. The sequenced sample consisted of PBMCs. The V gene is TRBV5-4, the J gene TRBJ2-3; TRBD2 aligns across 14 bases. The receptor was derived from a man in his sixties with colorectal cancer. The CDR3 sequence is CASSFWTSGGSDTQYF. CDR3 DNA sequence: TGTGCCAGCAGCTTTTGGACTAGCGGGGGGTCAGATACGCAGTATTTT.